The 3 T cell receptor beta chains presented below share a single source sample, sequenced in a study of T-cell memory formation after mild COVID-19. TCRdb itself ran the 5' RACE reads through MiXCR, one entry per CDR3 protein. The sample comprises approximately 150,000 distinct CDR3 sequences, roughly 15% of which are singletons, and roughly an eighth rests with the top ten. Sequencing input: PBMCs or a T cell subset sorted from them (not recorded which). All receptors come from an adult woman who had mild COVID-19 (a few samples of this study predate the infection). Cell type and time point are not known.

The rearrangement joins TRBV24-1 to TRBJ2-1, with TRBD2 identical over 8 bases. There are 14 residues in the CDR3. J gave up 6 bases and V 10 bases, and 10 bases lay outside the gene matches. CDR1 is KGHDR and CDR2 is SFDVKD in the germline V gene. CDR3 sequence reads: CATRSGRGLNEQFF. Written as DNA, the CDR3 is TGTGCCACTAGAAGCGGGAGAGGGCTCAATGAGCAGTTCTTC.

This clonotype was detected only a few times. The chain links TRBV4-3 to TRBJ2-7; 8 bases align to TRBD1. The CDR3 runs to 16 residues. CDR1 and CDR2 from the germline V gene are LGHNA and YSLEER. The V segment lost 0 bases and the J segment 6 bases; nucleotides outside the gene matches: 10. CDR3 nucleotides: TGCGCCAGCAGCCAAGACAGGACAGGGAATATGGGCGAGCAGTACTTC. Translated: CASSQDRTGNMGEQYF.

This clonotype was recorded a few times. The J gene is TRBJ2-5, the V gene TRBV7-9; the D gene is possibly TRBD1 (5 bases). The CDR3 runs 12 residues. V was clipped by 8 bases and J by 3 bases, with 10 bases between them. Germline V CDR1 and CDR2: SEHNR, FQNEAQ (reference sequence). In nucleotides, the CDR3 is TGTGCCAGCGGGGCAGGAGAAGAGACCCAGTACTTC. As protein: CASGAGEETQYF.